The 14 T cell receptor beta chains given below trace back to one sample, sequenced in a study of T cell repertoires in cytomegalovirus infection. One entry per CDR3 protein, called by TCRdb with MiXCR from the reads. Of about 770,000 distinct CDR3 sequences in the sample, roughly 28% were seen once. These receptors have no identified antigens. The sequenced sample was cultured CD8+ T cells from PBMCs, obtained from culture after CMV antigen stimulation. The receptors originated from a human donor in good health (CMV status not recorded). Some clones in this sample may be carry-over from other donors' samples.

The gene calls are TRBV6-5 and TRBJ1-4, with a weak D call TRBD1 (6 bases). The CDR3 has 15 amino acids. Germline assignment: CDR1 MNHEY and CDR2 SVGAGI. With 10 bases removed from V and 7 bases from J, the gap between germline ends came to 22 bases. For the CDR3, the DNA is TGTGCCAACTCGACCGGAGGGGGGGCAGGTGAAAAACTGTTTTTT. Protein product: CANSTGGGAGEKLFF.

The sample holds a few counts of this clonotype. V is TRBV4-1 and J is TRBJ2-2; TRBD1 matches at 10 bases. From germline, CDR1 is MGHRA and CDR2 YSYEKL. The CDR3 has 16 amino acids. V lost 1 base to trimming and J lost 6 bases; unmatched junction nucleotides: 5. The CDR3 reads CASSQVETGGSGELFF. Here the CDR3 DNA reads TGCGCCAGCAGCCAAGTGGAGACAGGGGGCTCCGGGGAGCTGTTTTTT.

This clonotype has more than one count but fewer than ten. This chain uses TRBV7-9 with TRBJ1-2; D gene ambiguous. Germline lookup yields CDR1 SEHNR and CDR2 FQNEAQ (reference sequence). The CDR3 spans 16 residues. V lost 1 base and J lost 3, with 15 bases in between. DNA for the CDR3: TGTGCCAGCAGCTTAGGCACGGTGGAATACGACTATGGCTACACCTTC. Translated: CASSLGTVEYDYGYTF.

The chain combines TRBV9 with TRBJ1-4; D remains unclear. The CDR3 has 16 amino acids. Deletions cut 1 base from V and 3 bases from J, with 13 bases between. Germline loops: CDR1 SGDLS, CDR2 YYNGEE. CDR3 bases: TGTGCCAGCAGCGTAAACGGGAGGGCGGCTAATGAAAAACTGTTTTTT. This sequence encodes CASSVNGRAANEKLFF.

The chain uses TRBV5-4 and TRBJ2-3, with 7 bases aligning to TRBD2. The CDR3 is 13 residues long. After removal of 5 bases from V and 7 bases from J, the junction contained 7 bases not matched to a gene. Germline lookup yields CDR1 SGHNT and CDR2 YYREEE (reference sequence). CDR3 loop: CASSGGTTNTQYF. DNA of the CDR3: TGTGCCAGCAGTGGCGGGACTACAAATACGCAGTATTTT.

The chain is built from TRBV24-1 and TRBJ1-1; TRBD1 matches 7 bases. The CDR3 runs 13 residues. V was pared by 4 bases and J by 3 bases, with 1 base of the junction left unmatched. The germline CDR1 and CDR2 sequences are KGHDR and SFDVKD. CDR3 protein: CATSETGHTEAFF. The CDR3 region has the DNA TGTGCCACCAGTGAGACAGGGCACACTGAAGCTTTCTTT.

The chain joins TRBV19 to TRBJ1-5; D gene uncertain. Germline V lookup: CDR1 LNHDA, CDR2 SQIVND (reference sequence). V was trimmed by 6 bases and J by 1 base, leaving 7 bases between them. The CDR3 covers 13 residues. The CDR3 nucleotides read TGTGCCAGTAGAAAGAGCAGCAATCAGCCCCAGCATTTT. It specifies CASRKSSNQPQHF.

There are a few counts of this clonotype. This chain connects TRBV14 to TRBJ2-1; tentative D call: TRBD2 (5 bases). The CDR3 runs 15 residues. Trimming left V 4 bases short and J 5 bases short, with 15 bases between. The germline V gene has CDR1 SGHDN and CDR2 FVKESK. The CDR3 nucleotides are TGTGCCAGCAGCCGCAGCGGCAGGTTGAACAATGAGCAGTTCTTC. Protein sequence: CASSRSGRLNNEQFF. Drawing the rest from reference TRBV14 and TRBJ2-1, the complete variable domain is EAGVTQFPSHSVIEKGQTVTLRCDPISGHDNLYWYRRVMGKEIKFLLHFVKESKQDESGMPNNRFLAERTGGTYSTLKVQPAELEDSGVYFCASSRSGRLNNEQFFGPGTRLTVL.

The J gene is TRBJ2-6, the V gene TRBV4-3, with D tentatively TRBD1 (5 bases). Trimming removed 2 bases at V and 0 bases at J, with 8 bases between. This CDR3 region has 16 residues. Germline CDR1 and CDR2: LGHNA and YSLEER. CDR3 in DNA: TGCGCCAGCAGCCAAACGCAGGGCTCTGGGGCCAACGTCCTGACTTTC. Encoded protein: CASSQTQGSGANVLTF.

This clonotype occurred a few times. The V and J genes are TRBV20-1 and TRBJ2-1; the D is unclear. Germline lookup yields CDR1 DFQATT and CDR2 SNEGSKA (reference sequence). The CDR3 spans 12 residues. Trimming took off 6 bases at V and 4 bases at J, with 10 bases between the two ends. CDR3: CSALTLYNEQFF. CDR3 bases: TGCAGTGCCCTGACCCTGTACAATGAGCAGTTCTTC.

This clonotype was detected only a few times. V gene TRBV4-1 combines with J gene TRBJ2-1; D gene ambiguous. V lost 2 bases and J 0 bases, leaving 17 bases between the germline ends. CDR3 length: 18 amino acids. Germline assignment: CDR1 MGHRA and CDR2 YSYEKL. CDR3 amino acids: CASSQKSLQISSYNEQFF. As DNA, the CDR3 is TGCGCCAGCAGCCAAAAATCCCTTCAGATTAGCTCCTACAATGAGCAGTTCTTC.

The chain couples TRBV7-2 to TRBJ2-5, with D perhaps being TRBD1 or TRBD2 (6 bases each). V dropped 2 bases and J dropped 4 bases, with 11 bases sitting between them. The germline CDR1 and CDR2 sequences are SGHTA and FQGNSA. This CDR3 spans 14 amino acids. In DNA, the CDR3 is TGTGCCAGCAGCTTACATCGGGGGCCAGAGACCCAGTACTTC. This translates into CASSLHRGPETQYF.

This chain joins TRBV7-9 and TRBJ2-3; D is unclear. This CDR3 spans 15 amino acids. V lost 5 bases, J lost 1 base, and 13 bases lay in between. From germline, CDR1 is SEHNR and CDR2 FQNEAQ (reference sequence). The CDR3 nucleotides read TGTGCCAGCAGCCCCTTTGTCTCCGGCACAGATACGCAGTATTTT. Its translation: CASSPFVSGTDTQYF.

The CDR3 nucleotides are TGTGCCAGCAGTTTCTCTCCTTCCGACACTGAAGCTTTCTTT. This sequence encodes CASSFSPSDTEAFF. The chain has TRBV12-3 or TRBV12-4 and TRBJ1-1; D not certain. There are 14 residues in the CDR3. Trimming removed 3 bases at V and 3 bases at J, with 11 bases between.